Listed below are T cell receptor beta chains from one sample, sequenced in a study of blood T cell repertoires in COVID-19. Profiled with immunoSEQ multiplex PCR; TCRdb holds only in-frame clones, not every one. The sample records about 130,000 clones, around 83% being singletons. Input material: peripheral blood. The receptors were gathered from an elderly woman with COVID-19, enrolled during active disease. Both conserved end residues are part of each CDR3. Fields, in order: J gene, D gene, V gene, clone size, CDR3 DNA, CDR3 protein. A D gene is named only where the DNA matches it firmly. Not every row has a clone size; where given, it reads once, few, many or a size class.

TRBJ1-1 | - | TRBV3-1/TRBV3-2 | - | TGTGCCAGCAGCCAAGACGGCAGGGTAGGTCGATTTGGAGCTTTCTTT | CASSQDGRVGRFGAFF
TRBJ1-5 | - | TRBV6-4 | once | TGTGCCAGCAGGGGGGGTCAGGCGGCATATAGCAATCAGCCCCAGCATTTT | CASRGGQAAYSNQPQHF
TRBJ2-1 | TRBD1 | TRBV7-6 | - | TGTGCCAGCAGCTTAGGGGGACAGGCAGGGTACAATGAGCAGTTCTTC | CASSLGGQAGYNEQFF
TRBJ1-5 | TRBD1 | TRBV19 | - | TGTGCCAGTAGTACGATAATCAGCGGTTGGGACAGGGCGCCGCGGCCCCAGCATTTT | CASSTIISGWDRAPRPQHF
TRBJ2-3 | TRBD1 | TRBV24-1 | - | TGTGCCACCACGGACAGGGACACAGATACGCAGTATTTT | CATTDRDTDTQYF
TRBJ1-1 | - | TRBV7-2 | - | TGTGCCAGCAGCTTAGCGGGGAGGTATGAAGCTTTCTTT | CASSLAGRYEAFF
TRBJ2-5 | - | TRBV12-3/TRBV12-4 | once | TGTGCCACCCGGGGCGCAGGGGAAGAGACCCAGTACTTC | CATRGAGEETQYF
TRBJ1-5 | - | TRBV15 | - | TGTGCCACGGCCTCAGTGTCACATAGCAATCAGCCCCAGCATTTT | CATASVSHSNQPQHF
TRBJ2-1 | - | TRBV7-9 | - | TGTGCCAGCAGCTCCCTAGGTGCGGGAAGTGAGCAGTTCTTC | CASSSLGAGSEQFF
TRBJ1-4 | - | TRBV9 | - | TGTGCCAGCAGCGTAGGAGGGATTAAAACTAATGAAAAACTGTTTTTT | CASSVGGIKTNEKLFF
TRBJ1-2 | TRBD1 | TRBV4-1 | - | TGCGCCAGCAGCCAGCCGACAGGGGGCAGTTTAAACTATGGCTACACCTTC | CASSQPTGGSLNYGYTF
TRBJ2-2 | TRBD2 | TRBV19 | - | TGTGCCAGTAGTATAGGGCTTGGCGGGAGCGGGACCGGGGAGCTGTTTTTT | CASSIGLGGSGTGELFF
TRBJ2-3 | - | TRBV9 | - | TGTGCCAGCAGCGTAGGCCTAGCGTACACCACAGATACGCAGTATTTT | CASSVGLAYTTDTQYF
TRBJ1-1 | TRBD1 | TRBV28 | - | TGTGCCAGCAGTTCAAACTACAGGGGCATGAACACTGAAGCTTTCTTT | CASSSNYRGMNTEAFF
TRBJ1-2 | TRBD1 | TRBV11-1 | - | TGTGCCAGCAGCTTAGCTACCGCCGGGACAGGGTATGGCTACACCTTC | CASSLATAGTGYGYTF